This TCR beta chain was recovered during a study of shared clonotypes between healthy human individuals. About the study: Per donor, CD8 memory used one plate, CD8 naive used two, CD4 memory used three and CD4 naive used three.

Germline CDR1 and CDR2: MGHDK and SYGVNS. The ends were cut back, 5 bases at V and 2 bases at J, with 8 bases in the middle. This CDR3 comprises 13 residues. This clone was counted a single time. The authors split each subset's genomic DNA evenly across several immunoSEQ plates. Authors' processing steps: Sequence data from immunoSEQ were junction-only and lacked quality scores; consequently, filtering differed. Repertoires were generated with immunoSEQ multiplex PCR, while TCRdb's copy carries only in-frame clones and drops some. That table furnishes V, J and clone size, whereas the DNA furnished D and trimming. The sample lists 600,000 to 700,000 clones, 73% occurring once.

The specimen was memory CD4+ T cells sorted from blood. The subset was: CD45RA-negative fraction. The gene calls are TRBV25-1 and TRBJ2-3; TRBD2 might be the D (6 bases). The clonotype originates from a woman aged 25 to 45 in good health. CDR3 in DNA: TGTGCCAGCAGTCGCGGGACCACAGATACGCAGTATTTT. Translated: CASSRGTTDTQYF.